This T cell receptor beta chain was identified during a study of CD8 T cells in ankylosing spondylitis. This CDR3 region has 14 residues. V dropped 4 bases and J dropped 3; count of bases not matched to a gene: 5. Germline CDR1 DFQATT, CDR2 SNEGSKA (reference sequence). TCRdb ran MiXCR on the 5' RACE reads and lists one entry per CDR3 protein. The sample consists of 250,000 or so distinct CDR3 sequences, approximately 24% of them appearing once. This TCR derives from a male donor with ankylosing spondylitis or in good health (not recorded which). The chain uses TRBV20-1 and TRBJ2-7; 11 bases map to TRBD2. The sample consisted of blood, either unsorted or a sorted T cell fraction (not recorded which). The CDR3 protein is CSATQLAGVYEQYF. The CDR3 DNA sequence: TGCAGTGCTACTCAACTAGCGGGAGTCTACGAGCAGTACTTC.